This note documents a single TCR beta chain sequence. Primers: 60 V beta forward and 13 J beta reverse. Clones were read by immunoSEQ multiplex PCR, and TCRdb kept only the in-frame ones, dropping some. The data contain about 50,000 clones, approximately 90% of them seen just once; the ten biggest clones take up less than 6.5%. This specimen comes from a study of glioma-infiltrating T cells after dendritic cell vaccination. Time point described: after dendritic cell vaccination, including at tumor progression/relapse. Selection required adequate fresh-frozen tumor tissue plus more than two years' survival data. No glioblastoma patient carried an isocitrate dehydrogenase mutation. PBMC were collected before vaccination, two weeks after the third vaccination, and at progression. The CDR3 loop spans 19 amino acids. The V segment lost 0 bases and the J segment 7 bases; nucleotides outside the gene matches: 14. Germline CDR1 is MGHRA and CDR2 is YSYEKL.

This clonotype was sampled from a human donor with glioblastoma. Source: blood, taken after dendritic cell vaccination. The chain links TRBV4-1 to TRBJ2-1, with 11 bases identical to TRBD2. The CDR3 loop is CASSQDLGVRVAGGNEQFF. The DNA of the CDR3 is TGCGCCAGCAGCCAAGATCTTGGGGTTAGGGTAGCGGGAGGGAATGAGCAGTTCTTC.